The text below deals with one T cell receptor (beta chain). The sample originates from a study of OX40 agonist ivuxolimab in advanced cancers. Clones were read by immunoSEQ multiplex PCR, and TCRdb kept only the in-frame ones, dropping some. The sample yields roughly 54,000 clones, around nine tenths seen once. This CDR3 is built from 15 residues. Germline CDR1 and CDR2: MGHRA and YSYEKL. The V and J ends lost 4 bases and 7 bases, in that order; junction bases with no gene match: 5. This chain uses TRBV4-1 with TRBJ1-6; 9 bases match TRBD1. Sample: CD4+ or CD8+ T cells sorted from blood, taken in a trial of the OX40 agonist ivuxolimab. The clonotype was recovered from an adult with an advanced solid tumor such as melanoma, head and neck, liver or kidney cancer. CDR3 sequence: CASSLTTGGNSPLHF. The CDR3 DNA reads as TGCGCCAGCAGCCTCACGACAGGGGGGAATTCACCCCTCCACTTT.